A single sample gave rise to the 23 T cell receptor beta chains below, sequenced in a study of immune cell composition in non-small cell lung cancer. The normal lung sample lay at least 3 cm, and maximally far, from the tumour. Method: immunoSEQ multiplex PCR; TCRdb's copy keeps in-frame clones and lacks some. The table includes more than 800 clones, around 76% detected once. Sequences were obtained from non-adjacent lung tissue. The origin of the receptors is a human donor with non-small cell lung cancer.

The chain uses TRBV10-2 and TRBJ1-2, with 8 positions matching TRBD1. J was trimmed by 9 bases and V by 7 bases; bases with no gene match: 4. The CDR3 sequence is 11 residues long. Germline CDR1 reads WSHSY; CDR2 reads SAAADI. The CDR3 loop is CASKTGGSYTF. For the CDR3, the DNA is TGCGCCAGCAAAACAGGGGGTAGCTACACCTTC.

This clone was detected only once. The chain couples TRBV4-1 to TRBJ2-5; 8 nucleotides align to TRBD2. CDR1 and CDR2 from the germline V gene are MGHRA and YSYEKL. The V segment lost 0 bases and the J segment 4 bases; nucleotides outside the gene matches: 16. The CDR3 contains 19 residues. CDR3 protein: CASSQEAQGGAGEGETQYF. The DNA of the CDR3 is TGCGCCAGCAGCCAAGAGGCCCAGGGTGGAGCGGGAGAAGGAGAGACCCAGTACTTC.

Worth noting for this clone: The germline gene is not matched at one end of the junction; a read error may be the cause. This chain joins TRBV19 and TRBJ2-7, with a tentative D call TRBD2 (6 bases). The CDR3 runs 13 residues. Germline assignment: CDR1 LNHDA and CDR2 SQIVND (reference sequence). The CDR3, as DNA: TGTGCCAGTGGGGGGACGGGGGTCTACGAGCAGCACTTC. The encoded protein is CASGGTGVYEQHF.

The sample holds one count of this clone. J is TRBJ2-1 and V is TRBV15, with TRBD2 matching 9 bases. In germline, CDR1 is LNHNV, CDR2 YYDKDF (reference sequence). With V trimmed by 5 bases and J by 5 bases, 10 bases remained unmatched. The CDR3 totals 16 residues. Written as DNA, the CDR3 is TGTGCCACCAGCCTCCGGACTAGCGAACGACACAATGAGCAGTTCTTC. Translated, it gives CATSLRTSERHNEQFF. Together with reference TRBV15 and TRBJ2-1, the CDR3 gives the full variable domain: DAMVIQNPRYQVTQFGKPVTLSCSQTLNHNVMYWYQQKSSQAPKLLFHYYDKDFNNEADTPDNFQSRRPNTSFCFLDIRSPGLGDTAMYLCATSLRTSERHNEQFFGPGTRLTVL.

The chain joins TRBV12-5 to TRBJ1-2, with D tentatively TRBD1 (6 bases). The germline gives CDR1 LGHNT, CDR2 FRNRAP. The V gene lost 1 base and the J gene lost 7 bases, with 13 bases spanning the gap. This CDR3 contains 14 residues. The chain's CDR3 is CASGLAPQGPGYTF. DNA of the CDR3: TGTGCTAGTGGTTTGGCACCACAGGGTCCTGGCTACACCTTC. The full variable domain, completed using reference TRBV12-5 and TRBJ1-2, is DARVTQTPRHKVTEMGQEVTMRCQPILGHNTVFWYRQTMMQGLELLAYFRNRAPLDDSGMPKDRFSAEMPDATLATLKIQPSEPRDSAVYFCASGLAPQGPGYTFGSGTRLTVV.

The gene calls are TRBV5-1 and TRBJ2-5, with D unresolved. The CDR3 sequence is 14 residues long. Germline values: CDR1 SGHRS, CDR2 YFSETQ. The V end was cut by 3 bases, the J end by 1 base, with 10 bases between. The CDR3 region is CASSSLWAQETQYF. CDR3 coding DNA: TGCGCCAGCAGCTCCTTATGGGCCCAAGAGACCCAGTACTTC.

The chain recombines TRBV4-1 with TRBJ2-1; tentatively, D is TRBD2 (7 bases). V lost 1 base to trimming and J lost 5 bases, with 18 bases between them. Germline assignment: CDR1 MGHRA and CDR2 YSYEKL. CDR3 length: 17 residues. The CDR3 DNA reads TGCGCCAGCAGCCAAGGGGGGGGCAGGGGCATCCACAATGAGCAGTTCTTC. It specifies CASSQGGGRGIHNEQFF.

The chain couples TRBV7-8 to TRBJ1-1; weak D call: TRBD1 (5 bases). With 4 bases removed from V and 3 bases from J, the gap between germline ends came to 9 bases. Germline values: CDR1 SGHVS, CDR2 FQNEAQ. The CDR3 sequence is 13 residues long. The DNA for the CDR3 is TGTGCCAGCAGCTCCAGGGAGGACACTGAAGCTTTCTTT. Protein sequence: CASSSREDTEAFF.

The V and J genes are TRBV6-1 and TRBJ2-3; D perhaps matches TRBD2 (5 bases). The CDR3 consists of 15 residues. Germline assignment: CDR1 MNHNS and CDR2 SASEGT. Trimming removed 3 bases at V and 0 bases at J, with 10 bases between. The CDR3 protein is CASSDSTGSTDTQYF. Here the CDR3 DNA reads TGTGCCAGCAGTGACTCAACGGGGAGCACAGATACGCAGTATTTT.

This clone was observed a few times. V usage is TRBV4-3 and J usage is TRBJ2-7, with TRBD2 as a possible D gene (6 bases). CDR3 length: 16 amino acids. Trimming removed 1 base at V and 5 bases at J, with 18 bases between. Per germline, CDR1 LGHNA and CDR2 YSLEER. CDR3: CASSQVLGTLDHEQYF. The CDR3 DNA sequence: TGCGCCAGCAGCCAAGTGTTGGGGACTCTGGATCACGAGCAGTACTTC.

This chain joins TRBV5-1 and TRBJ2-3; 8 nucleotides align to TRBD2. From germline, CDR1 is SGHRS and CDR2 YFSETQ. CDR3 length equals 15 residues. J gave up 6 bases and V 2 bases, and 8 bases lay outside the gene matches. The CDR3 DNA reads TGCGCCAGCAGCTTTCAAGCGGGAGCGGGGGATACGCAGTATTTT. Its translation: CASSFQAGAGDTQYF.

The rearrangement uses TRBV2 and TRBJ2-2; 7 nucleotides line up with TRBD1. CDR3 size: 13 residues. Germline V lookup: CDR1 SNHLY, CDR2 FYNNEI. Unmatched junction bases numbered 3, after V lost 7 bases and J lost 4 bases. The CDR3: CASNRGGTGELFF. The CDR3 DNA reads TGTGCCAGCAACAGGGGTGGCACCGGGGAGCTGTTTTTT.

This chain joins TRBV19 and TRBJ1-5; D unresolved. The CDR3 runs to 13 residues. V shed 5 bases and J shed 7 bases, with 12 bases lying between them. Per the germline V gene, CDR1 is LNHDA and CDR2 is SQIVND (reference sequence). CDR3 sequence reads: CASSSWEGQPQHF. As DNA, the CDR3 is TGTGCCAGTAGTTCGTGGGAGGGACAGCCCCAGCATTTT.

The J gene is TRBJ2-1, the V gene TRBV10-3; D may be TRBD2 (5 bases). There are 15 residues in the CDR3. Trimming removed 4 bases at V and 0 bases at J, with 10 bases between. Germline CDR1 and CDR2: ENHRY and SYGVKD. CDR3 residues: CAISGTGSSYNEQFF. The DNA for the CDR3 is TGTGCCATCAGTGGTACGGGGAGCTCCTACAATGAGCAGTTCTTC.

The chain has TRBV7-9 and TRBJ1-1; the D is unclear. Trimming stripped 5 bases from V and 10 bases from J, with 17 bases between. The germline gives CDR1 SEHNR, CDR2 FQNEAQ (reference sequence). The CDR3 length is 13 residues. The CDR3 protein is CASSASAGGSAFF. The CDR3 DNA sequence: TGTGCCAGCAGCGCTAGTGCTGGCGGGTCAGCTTTCTTT.

V and J are TRBV29-1 and TRBJ2-2; 8 bases are a match to TRBD1. V dropped 3 bases and J dropped 8; count of bases not matched to a gene: 14. The germline gives CDR1 SQVTM, CDR2 ANQGSEA. The CDR3 loop spans 16 amino acids. CDR3 amino acids: CSVDREDREKTGELFF. CDR3 nucleotides: TGCAGCGTTGACCGCGAGGACAGGGAGAAGACGGGGGAGCTGTTTTTT.

This chain joins TRBV6-5 and TRBJ2-2; 10 bases align to TRBD1. Losses at the gene ends were 6 bases for V and 6 bases for J; bases not matched to a gene: 4. The CDR3 loop spans 14 amino acids. Germline values: CDR1 MNHEY, CDR2 SVGAGI. The CDR3 region has the DNA TGTGCCAGCAGGGGAGGACAGGGGGCCGGGGAGCTGTTTTTT. Translated: CASRGGQGAGELFF.

The chain carries TRBV9 and TRBJ2-1; 7 bases align to TRBD2. The germline CDR1 and CDR2 sequences are SGDLS and YYNGEE. J lost 2 bases, V lost 4 bases, and 12 bases had no gene match. This CDR3 region has 17 residues. As DNA, the CDR3 is TGTGCCAGCAGCCCCCAGGGCGAACTAGCGACCTACAATGAGCAGTTCTTC. Translated, it gives CASSPQGELATYNEQFF.

The rearrangement links TRBV7-9 to TRBJ1-1, with 9 bases fitting TRBD1. From germline, CDR1 is SEHNR and CDR2 FQNEAQ (reference sequence). The CDR3 sequence is 14 residues long. V was clipped by 6 bases and J by 1 base; unmatched bases: 3. The CDR3 DNA is TGTGCCAGCAGACTGGGACAGGGGAACACTGAAGCTTTCTTT. Amino acid sequence: CASRLGQGNTEAFF.

This clone was seen a single time. The chain is built from TRBV5-4 and TRBJ1-3; the match to TRBD1 covers 7 bases. The CDR3 sequence is 17 residues long. With 0 bases clipped from V and 0 bases from J, the junction kept 6 bases outside the gene matches. Germline V CDR1 and CDR2: SGHNT, YYREEE (reference sequence). CDR3 DNA: TGTGCCAGCAGCTTGGGGGGGACAGCTCACTCTGGAAACACCATATATTTT. Protein: CASSLGGTAHSGNTIYF.

The rearrangement links TRBV30 to TRBJ1-2; D might be TRBD1 (5 bases). Trimming removed 0 bases at V and 8 bases at J, with 16 bases between. Germline V CDR1 and CDR2: GTSNPN, SVGIG (reference sequence). CDR3 length: 14 amino acids. The CDR3 nucleotides read TGTGCCTGGAGTGTGGGGGAGGGAGCTTGGGGCTACACCTTC. Its protein is CAWSVGEGAWGYTF.

The rearrangement joins TRBV10-2 to TRBJ2-5; 8 bases align to TRBD1. The CDR3 is made up of 14 amino acids. The trim removed 6 bases at V and 5 bases at J, leaving 8 bases unmatched. Germline V gives CDR1 WSHSY, CDR2 SAAADI. CDR3 DNA: TGCGCCAGCAGGATAACAGGGGGGTGGGAGACCCAGTACTTC. Protein product: CASRITGGWETQYF.

This chain links TRBV29-1 with TRBJ1-2; maybe TRBD1 (6 bases). Trimming pared 0 bases from V and 5 bases from J, leaving 13 bases between. Germline-derived CDR1 and CDR2 are SQVTM and ANQGSEA. The CDR3 sequence is 14 residues long. The DNA of the CDR3 is TGCAGCGTTGAAGAGCGGGGGGCCCCATATGGCTACACCTTC. Translating it yields CSVEERGAPYGYTF.